This TCR beta chain stems from a study of T cells after yellow fever vaccination. Study background: Fractions of low cell number were prepared using SMART-Seq v4 Ultra Low Input.

V shed 2 bases, J shed 2 bases, and the junction held 8 bases outside the gene matches. CDR1 and CDR2 (germline): SGHDN, FVKESK. The CDR3 is 17 amino acids. Study-level results: The secondary T-cell response peaked on day 5, not day 15, but was weaker.

The TCR cDNA carried a universal primer site and UMIs from 5'RACE template switching. MiXCR was run by TCRdb on the 5' RACE reads, yielding one entry per CDR3 protein. The sample shows tens of thousands of distinct CDR3 sequences, 7.5% to 9% of them seen only once. Note on this clonotype: Its antigen is currently unknown.

The material was CD8+ T cells sorted from PBMCs, obtained on the day of the yellow fever booster vaccination. The chain uses TRBV14 and TRBJ2-1, with 8 nucleotides matching TRBD2. This receptor was obtained from a man aged 25-40 years who received the YFV17D yellow fever vaccine. The CDR3 nucleotides read TGTGCCAGCAGCCAATGGGGCGGGAGGTCTCCCTACAATGAGCAGTTCTTC. Translation: CASSQWGGRSPYNEQFF.